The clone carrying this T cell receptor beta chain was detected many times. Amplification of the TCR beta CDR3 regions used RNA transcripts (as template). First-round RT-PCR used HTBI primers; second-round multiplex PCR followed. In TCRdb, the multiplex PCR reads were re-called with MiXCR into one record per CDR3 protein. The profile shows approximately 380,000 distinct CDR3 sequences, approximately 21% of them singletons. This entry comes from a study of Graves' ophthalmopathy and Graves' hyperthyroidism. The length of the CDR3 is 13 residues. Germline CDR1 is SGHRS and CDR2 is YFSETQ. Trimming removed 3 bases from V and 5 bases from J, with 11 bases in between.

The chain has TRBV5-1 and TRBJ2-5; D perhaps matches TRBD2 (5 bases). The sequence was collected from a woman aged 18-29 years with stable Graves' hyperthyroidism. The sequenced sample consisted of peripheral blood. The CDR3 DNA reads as TGCGCCAGCAGCTCCGGGAACCGTGAGACCCAGTACTTC. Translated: CASSSGNRETQYF. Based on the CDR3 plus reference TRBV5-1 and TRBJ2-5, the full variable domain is KAGVTQTPRYLIKTRGQQVTLSCSPISGHRSVSWYQQTPGQGLQFLFEYFSETQRNKGNFPGRFSGRQFSNSRSEMNVSTLELGDSALYLCASSSGNRETQYFGPGTRLLVL.